The clone carrying this TCR beta chain has a single count. This entry belongs to a study of blood T cell repertoires in COVID-19. For the study at large: Sites across the United States, Italy and Spain contributed samples from acute and convalescent COVID-19. From T cells, B-cell-depleted T cells, or PBMCs came the material, which was cDNA or gDNA.

The V gene's germline CDR1 is LNHDA and CDR2 SQIVND (reference sequence). The germline V and J ends were trimmed by 6 bases and 1 base, with 12 bases remaining between them. This CDR3 spans 14 amino acids. Under the authors' procedure: For nucleated cells, counts were estimated from reference gene primer amplification. Using immunoSEQ multiplex PCR, the repertoire was profiled, and TCRdb retains in-frame clones only, with some absent. V, J and clone size are those of that table, while D and trimming were read from the DNA. The data hold over 200,000 clones, with more than 75% observed a single time. Sample: peripheral blood. V and J are TRBV19 and TRBJ1-1; D possibly corresponds to TRBD1 (5 bases). This clonotype was obtained from a man in his forties who had recovered from COVID-19. The CDR3 sequence: CASRQGGANTEAFF. The CDR3 nucleotides are TGTGCCAGTAGGCAGGGTGGGGCGAACACTGAAGCTTTCTTT.